This T cell receptor beta chain was captured by sequencing in a study of T cells in lung cancer brain metastases. Whole-study context: No interval therapy was given to about 90% of the roughly 20 patients.

General study points: Few clones were shared between paired lesions (mean Morisita 0.23); most were lesion-specific. Brain metastases had fewer unique productive clones than primaries (median 1540 versus 4551).

Remarks on this clone: Its target is unknown.

Clones were read by immunoSEQ multiplex PCR, and TCRdb kept only the in-frame ones, dropping some. The sample gives around 1,600 clones, around 80% of which show up once; 7.3% is in the top ten. The junction had 6 bases not matched to a gene; V was cut back by 6 bases and J by 4 bases. CDR3 size: 14 residues. Germline-derived CDR1 and CDR2 are SGHAT and FQNNGV. Tumor areas were macrodissected from several deparaffinized, unstained approximately 9.4 um sections guided by marked H&E slides. The clonotype comes from a man in his 70s with non-small cell lung cancer. The V and J genes are TRBV11-2 and TRBJ2-5, with 9 bases matching TRBD1. Sequences were obtained from tumor tissue from the primary lung tumor. CDR3 DNA: TGTGCCAGCAGTCTACAGGGGGCAGGAGAGACCCAGTACTTC. Translated: CASSLQGAGETQYF.